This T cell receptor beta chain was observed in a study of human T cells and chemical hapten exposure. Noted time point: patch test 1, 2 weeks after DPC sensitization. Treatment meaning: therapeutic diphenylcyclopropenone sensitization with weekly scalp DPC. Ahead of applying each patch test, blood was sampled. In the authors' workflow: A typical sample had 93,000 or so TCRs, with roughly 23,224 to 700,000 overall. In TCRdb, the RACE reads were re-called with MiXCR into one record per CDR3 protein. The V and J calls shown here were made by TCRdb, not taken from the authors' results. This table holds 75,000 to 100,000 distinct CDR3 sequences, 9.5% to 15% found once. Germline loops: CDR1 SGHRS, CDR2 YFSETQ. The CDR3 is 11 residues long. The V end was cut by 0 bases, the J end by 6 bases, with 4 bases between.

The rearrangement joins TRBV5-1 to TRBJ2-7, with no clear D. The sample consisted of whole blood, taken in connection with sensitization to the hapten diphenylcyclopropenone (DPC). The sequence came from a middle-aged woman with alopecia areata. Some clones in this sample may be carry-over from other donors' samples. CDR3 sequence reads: CASSLGREQYF. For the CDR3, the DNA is TGCGCCAGCAGCTTGGGGCGCGAGCAGTACTTC.